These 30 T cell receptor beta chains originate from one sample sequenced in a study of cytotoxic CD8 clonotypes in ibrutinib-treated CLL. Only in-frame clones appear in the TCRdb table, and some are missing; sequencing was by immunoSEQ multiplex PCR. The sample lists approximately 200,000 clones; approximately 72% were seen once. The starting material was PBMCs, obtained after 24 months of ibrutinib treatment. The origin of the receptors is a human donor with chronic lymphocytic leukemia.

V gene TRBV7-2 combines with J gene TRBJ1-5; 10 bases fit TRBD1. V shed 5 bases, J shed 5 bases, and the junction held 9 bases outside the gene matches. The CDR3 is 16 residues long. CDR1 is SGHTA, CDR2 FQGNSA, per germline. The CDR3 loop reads CASSNRDRGFHQPQHF. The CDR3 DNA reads TGTGCCAGCAGCAACCGGGACAGGGGATTTCATCAGCCCCAGCATTTT.

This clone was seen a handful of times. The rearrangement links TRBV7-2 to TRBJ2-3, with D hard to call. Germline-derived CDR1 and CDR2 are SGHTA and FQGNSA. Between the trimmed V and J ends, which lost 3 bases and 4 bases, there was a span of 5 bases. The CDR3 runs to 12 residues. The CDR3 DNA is TGTGCCAGCAGCTTTAGGTCAGATACGCAGTATTTT. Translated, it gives CASSFRSDTQYF.

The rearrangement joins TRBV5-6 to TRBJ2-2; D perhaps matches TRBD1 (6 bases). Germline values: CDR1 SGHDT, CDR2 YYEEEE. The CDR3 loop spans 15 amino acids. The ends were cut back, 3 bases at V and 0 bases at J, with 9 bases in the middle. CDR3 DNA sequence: TGTGCCAGCAGCTCAGGACAGCCGAACACCGGGGAGCTGTTTTTT. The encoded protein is CASSSGQPNTGELFF.

The CDR3 is CASSLSLEGWDTQYF. The CDR3 nucleotides read TGTGCCAGCAGCTTGTCTCTGGAGGGATGGGATACGCAGTATTTT. This rearrangement joins TRBV5-6 to TRBJ2-3; a possible D gene is TRBD2 (6 bases). V was pared by 1 base and J by 6 bases, with 15 bases between. Germline V CDR1 and CDR2: SGHDT, YYEEEE. This CDR3 is built from 15 residues.

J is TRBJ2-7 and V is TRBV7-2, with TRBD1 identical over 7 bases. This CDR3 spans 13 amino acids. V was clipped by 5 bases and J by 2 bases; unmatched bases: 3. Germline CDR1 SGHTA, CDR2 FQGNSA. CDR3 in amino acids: CASSIQGAYEQYF. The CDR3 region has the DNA TGTGCCAGCAGCATTCAGGGGGCCTACGAGCAGTACTTC.

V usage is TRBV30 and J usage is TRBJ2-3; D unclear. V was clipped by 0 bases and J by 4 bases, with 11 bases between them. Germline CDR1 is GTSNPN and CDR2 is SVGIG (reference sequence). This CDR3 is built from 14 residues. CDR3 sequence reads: CAWSVGGQADTQYF. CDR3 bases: TGTGCCTGGAGTGTGGGTGGGCAGGCAGATACGCAGTATTTT.

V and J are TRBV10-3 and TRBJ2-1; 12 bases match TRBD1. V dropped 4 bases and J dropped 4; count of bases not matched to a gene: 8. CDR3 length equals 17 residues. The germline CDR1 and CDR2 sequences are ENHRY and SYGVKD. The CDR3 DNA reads TGTGCCATCAGTGGGGGACAGGGGGCGCCTGGATACAATGAGCAGTTCTTC. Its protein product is CAISGGQGAPGYNEQFF.

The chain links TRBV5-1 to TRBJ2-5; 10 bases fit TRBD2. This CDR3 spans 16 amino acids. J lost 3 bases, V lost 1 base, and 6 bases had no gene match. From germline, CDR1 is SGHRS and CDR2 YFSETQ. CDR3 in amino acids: CASSLYSLAGEETQYF. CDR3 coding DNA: TGCGCCAGCAGCTTGTATAGTCTAGCGGGAGAAGAGACCCAGTACTTC.

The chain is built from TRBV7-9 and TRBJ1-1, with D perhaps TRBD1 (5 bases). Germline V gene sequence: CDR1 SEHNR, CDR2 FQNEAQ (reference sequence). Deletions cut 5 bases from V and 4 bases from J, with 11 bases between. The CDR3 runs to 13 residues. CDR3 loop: CASSRSGGTEAFF. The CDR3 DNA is TGTGCCAGCAGCCGGAGTGGGGGCACTGAAGCTTTCTTT. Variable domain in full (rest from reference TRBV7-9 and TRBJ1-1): DTGVSQNPRHKITKRGQNVTFRCDPISEHNRLYWYRQTLGQGPEFLTYFQNEAQLEKSRLLSDRFSAERPKGSFSTLEIQRTEQGDSAMYLCASSRSGGTEAFFGQGTRLTVV.

CDR3 protein: CASSLRGNRAREQYF. DNA for the CDR3: TGTGCCAGCAGCCTGCGGGGTAATAGGGCGCGGGAGCAGTACTTC. The chain employs TRBV5-8 and TRBJ2-7; D may be TRBD2 (6 bases). Germline V CDR1 and CDR2: SGHTS, YDEGEE. V lost 4 bases and J lost 7, with 21 bases in between. The CDR3 consists of 15 residues.

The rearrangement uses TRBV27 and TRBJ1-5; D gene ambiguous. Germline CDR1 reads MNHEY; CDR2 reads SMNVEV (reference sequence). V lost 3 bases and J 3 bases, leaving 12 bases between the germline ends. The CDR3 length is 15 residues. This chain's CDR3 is CASSFTLGPNQPQHF. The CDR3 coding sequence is TGTGCCAGCAGTTTTACCCTTGGTCCCAATCAGCCCCAGCATTTT.

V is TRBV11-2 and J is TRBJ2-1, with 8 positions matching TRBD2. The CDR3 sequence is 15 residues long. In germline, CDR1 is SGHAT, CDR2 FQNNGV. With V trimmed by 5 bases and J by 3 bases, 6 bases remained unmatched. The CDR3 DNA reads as TGTGCCAGCAGCACTACTAGCGGCGGCTACAATGAGCAGTTCTTC. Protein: CASSTTSGGYNEQFF.

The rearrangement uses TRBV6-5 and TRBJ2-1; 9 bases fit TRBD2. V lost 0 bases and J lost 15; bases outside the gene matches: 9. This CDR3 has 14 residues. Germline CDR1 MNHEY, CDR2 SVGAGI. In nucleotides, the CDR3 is TGTGCCAGCAGTTACTCGAACAAAGCGGGAGGTGGGTTCTTC. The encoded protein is CASSYSNKAGGGFF.

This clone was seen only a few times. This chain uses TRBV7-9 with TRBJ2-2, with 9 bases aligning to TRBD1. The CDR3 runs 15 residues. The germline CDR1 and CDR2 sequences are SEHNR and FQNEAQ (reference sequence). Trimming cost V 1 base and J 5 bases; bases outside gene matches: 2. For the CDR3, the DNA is TGTGCCAGCAGCTTAGGGGACAGGGTTACCGGGGAGCTGTTTTTT. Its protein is CASSLGDRVTGELFF. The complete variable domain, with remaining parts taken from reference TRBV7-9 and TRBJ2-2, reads DTGVSQNPRHKITKRGQNVTFRCDPISEHNRLYWYRQTLGQGPEFLTYFQNEAQLEKSRLLSDRFSAERPKGSFSTLEIQRTEQGDSAMYLCASSLGDRVTGELFFGEGSRLTVL.

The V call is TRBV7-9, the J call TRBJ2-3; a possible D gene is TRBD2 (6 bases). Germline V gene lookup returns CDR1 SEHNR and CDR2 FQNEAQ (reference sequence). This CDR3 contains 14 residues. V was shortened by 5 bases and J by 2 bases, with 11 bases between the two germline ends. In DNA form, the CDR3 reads TGTGCCAGCAGCCAACTAGCACCCACAGATACGCAGTATTTT. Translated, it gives CASSQLAPTDTQYF.

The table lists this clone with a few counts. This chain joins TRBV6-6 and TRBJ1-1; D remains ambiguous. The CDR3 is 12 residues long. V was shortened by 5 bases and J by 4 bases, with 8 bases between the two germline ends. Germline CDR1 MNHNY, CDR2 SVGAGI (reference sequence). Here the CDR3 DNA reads TGTGCCAGCAGTCTAAGCGGCACTGAAGCTTTCTTT. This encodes CASSLSGTEAFF.

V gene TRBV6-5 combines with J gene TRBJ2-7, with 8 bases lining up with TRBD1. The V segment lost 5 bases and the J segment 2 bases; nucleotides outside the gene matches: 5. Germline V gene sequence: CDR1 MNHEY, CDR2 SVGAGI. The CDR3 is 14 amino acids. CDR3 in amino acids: CASSKPGQAYEQYF. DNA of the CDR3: TGTGCCAGCAGTAAACCGGGACAGGCCTACGAGCAGTACTTC.

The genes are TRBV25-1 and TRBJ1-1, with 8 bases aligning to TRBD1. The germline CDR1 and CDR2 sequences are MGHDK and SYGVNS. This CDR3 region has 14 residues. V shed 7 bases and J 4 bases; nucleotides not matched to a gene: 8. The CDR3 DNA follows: TGTGCCAGCAATTGGACAGGGAGGTTCACTGAAGCTTTCTTT. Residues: CASNWTGRFTEAFF.

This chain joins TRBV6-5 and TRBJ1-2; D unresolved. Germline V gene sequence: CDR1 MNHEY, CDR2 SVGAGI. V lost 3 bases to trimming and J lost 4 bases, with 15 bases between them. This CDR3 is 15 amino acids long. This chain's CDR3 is CASSYLGSVGYGYTF. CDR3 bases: TGTGCCAGCAGTTATTTAGGGTCTGTAGGCTATGGCTACACCTTC.

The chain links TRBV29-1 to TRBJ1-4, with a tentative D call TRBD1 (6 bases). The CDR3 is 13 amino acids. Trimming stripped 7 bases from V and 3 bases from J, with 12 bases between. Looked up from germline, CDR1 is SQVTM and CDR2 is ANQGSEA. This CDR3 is CSAGGQSNEKLFF. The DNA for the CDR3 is TGCAGCGCTGGGGGGCAGTCTAATGAAAAACTGTTTTTT.

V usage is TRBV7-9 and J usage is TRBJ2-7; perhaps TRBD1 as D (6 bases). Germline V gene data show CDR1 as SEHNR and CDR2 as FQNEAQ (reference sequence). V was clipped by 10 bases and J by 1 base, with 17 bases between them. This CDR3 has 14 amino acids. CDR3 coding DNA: TGTGCCATTAAGACGGGACAAGTATCCTACGAGCAGTACTTC. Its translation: CAIKTGQVSYEQYF. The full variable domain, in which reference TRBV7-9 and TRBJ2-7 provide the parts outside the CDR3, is DTGVSQNPRHKITKRGQNVTFRCDPISEHNRLYWYRQTLGQGPEFLTYFQNEAQLEKSRLLSDRFSAERPKGSFSTLEIQRTEQGDSAMYLCAIKTGQVSYEQYFGPGTRLTVT.

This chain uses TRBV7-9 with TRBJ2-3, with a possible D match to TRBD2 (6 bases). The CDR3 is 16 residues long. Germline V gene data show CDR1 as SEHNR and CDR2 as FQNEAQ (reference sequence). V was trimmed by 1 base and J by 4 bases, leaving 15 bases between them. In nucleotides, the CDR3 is TGTGCCAGCAGCTTAGGGCTCGGAGGGGAGGCAGATACGCAGTATTTT. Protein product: CASSLGLGGEADTQYF.

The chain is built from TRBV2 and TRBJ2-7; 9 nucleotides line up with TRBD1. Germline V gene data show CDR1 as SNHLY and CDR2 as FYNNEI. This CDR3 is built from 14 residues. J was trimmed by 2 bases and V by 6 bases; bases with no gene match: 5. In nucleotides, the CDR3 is TGTGCCAGCAGGAAGGACAGGGGAACCTACGAGCAGTACTTC. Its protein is CASRKDRGTYEQYF.

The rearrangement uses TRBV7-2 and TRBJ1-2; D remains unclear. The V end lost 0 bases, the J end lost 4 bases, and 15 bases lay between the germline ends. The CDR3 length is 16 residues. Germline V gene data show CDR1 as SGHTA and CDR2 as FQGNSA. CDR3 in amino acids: CASSLALGGIIYGYTF. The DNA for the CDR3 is TGTGCCAGCAGCTTAGCGCTAGGAGGGATCATCTATGGCTACACCTTC.

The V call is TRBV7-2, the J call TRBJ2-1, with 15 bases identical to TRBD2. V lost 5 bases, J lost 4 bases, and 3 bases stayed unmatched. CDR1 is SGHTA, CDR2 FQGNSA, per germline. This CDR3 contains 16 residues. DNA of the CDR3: TGTGCCAGCAGCCGGACTAGCGGGGGGGCTTACAATGAGCAGTTCTTC. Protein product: CASSRTSGGAYNEQFF.

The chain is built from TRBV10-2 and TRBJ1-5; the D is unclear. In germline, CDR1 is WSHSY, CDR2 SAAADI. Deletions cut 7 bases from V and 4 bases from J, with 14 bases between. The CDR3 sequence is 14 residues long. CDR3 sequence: CASKGPAKNQPQHF. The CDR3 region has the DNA TGCGCCAGCAAAGGGCCAGCTAAAAATCAGCCCCAGCATTTT.

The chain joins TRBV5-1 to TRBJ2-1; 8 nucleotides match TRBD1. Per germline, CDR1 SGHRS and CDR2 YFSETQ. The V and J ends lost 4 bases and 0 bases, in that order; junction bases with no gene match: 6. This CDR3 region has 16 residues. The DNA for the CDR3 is TGCGCCAGCAGCACCGGGACAGGAGACTCCTACAATGAGCAGTTCTTC. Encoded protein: CASSTGTGDSYNEQFF.

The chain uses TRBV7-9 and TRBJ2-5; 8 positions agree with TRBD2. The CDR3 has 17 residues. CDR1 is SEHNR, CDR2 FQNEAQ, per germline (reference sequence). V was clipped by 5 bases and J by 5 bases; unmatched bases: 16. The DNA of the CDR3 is TGTGCCAGCAGCGGGACACCGAGGCTAGCGGGCGGGGAGACCCAGTACTTC. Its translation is CASSGTPRLAGGETQYF.

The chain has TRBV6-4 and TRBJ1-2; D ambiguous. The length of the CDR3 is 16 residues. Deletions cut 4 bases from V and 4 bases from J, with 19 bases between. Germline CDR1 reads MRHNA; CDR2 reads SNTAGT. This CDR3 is CASSVTSGGSIYGYTF. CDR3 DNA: TGTGCCAGCAGTGTTACCTCCGGAGGGAGTATCTATGGCTACACCTTC.

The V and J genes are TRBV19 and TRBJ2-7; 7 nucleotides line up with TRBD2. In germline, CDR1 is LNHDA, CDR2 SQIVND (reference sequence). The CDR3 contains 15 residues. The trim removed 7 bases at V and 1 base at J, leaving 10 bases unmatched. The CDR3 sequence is CASTPSGGGSYEQYF. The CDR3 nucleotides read TGTGCCAGTACCCCGAGCGGCGGGGGATCCTACGAGCAGTACTTC.